A single sample is the source of the 26 T cell receptor beta chains below, sequenced in a study of blood T cells in healthy people across ages. The use of a sample-barcoded 5' primer and a J-beta primer mix characterized a second PCR of roughly 7 to 11 cycles. MiXCR, run by TCRdb on the 5' RACE reads, gives a single entry per CDR3 protein. This sample has some 850,000 distinct CDR3 sequences; about a quarter occur once, and the top ten carry under 3%. The data also belong to a second study, concerning T cells of mothers and their children.

The source material was blood. Receptors originate from a boy between 5 and 17 years old in good health.

The CDR3 DNA is TGCGCCAGCAGCCAGGGTCTGTCAGCGGGAGGGTACAATGAGCAGTTCTTC. Residues: CASSQGLSAGGYNEQFF. The chain uses TRBV4-3 and TRBJ2-1, with TRBD2 matching 10 bases. Germline values: CDR1 LGHNA, CDR2 YSLEER. J gave up 4 bases and V 3 bases, and 9 bases lay outside the gene matches. This CDR3 has 17 amino acids.

This clonotype was counted between two and nine times. One junction end does not reproduce the germline sequence, and a read error may be involved. This chain links TRBV11-2 with TRBJ2-5, with 8 positions matching TRBD2. This CDR3 contains 13 residues. CDR1 SGHAT and CDR2 FQNNGV come from the germline V gene. In DNA form, the CDR3 reads TGTGCCAGCAGCTTTCAAATCGAAGCGGGGGAGTTCTTC. This gives the protein CASSFQIEAGEFF.

This clonotype was seen more than once but under ten times. The chain recombines TRBV5-1 with TRBJ1-2; possibly TRBD1 for D (5 bases). The germline V and J ends were trimmed by 4 bases and 6 bases, with 22 bases remaining between them. The CDR3 extends over 16 amino acids. Germline V CDR1 and CDR2: SGHRS, YFSETQ. The CDR3 nucleotides read TGCGCCAGCAGCCCGGGGCCCCGGGGTCTCTCGGATGGCTACACCTTC. Translation gives CASSPGPRGLSDGYTF.

Regarding this clonotype: Germline is not matched at one junction end, which may reflect a read error. The rearrangement links TRBV5-5 to TRBJ1-2, with 8 nucleotides matching TRBD1. The CDR3 consists of 14 residues. In germline, CDR1 is SGHKS, CDR2 YYEKEE (reference sequence). The CDR3 nucleotides are TGTGCCAGCAGCACCCGGACAGGGAACTTTGGCTACACCTTC. It specifies CASSTRTGNFGYTF.

This clonotype was picked up a small number of times. The chain uses TRBV18 and TRBJ1-1; 7 bases map to TRBD1. The CDR3 has 17 amino acids. Germline CDR1 reads KGHSH; CDR2 reads LQKENI. The ends lost 3 bases at V and 7 bases at J; junction bases unmatched: 17. CDR3 DNA: TGTGCCAGCTCACCCAATTCGGGACAGATCATACAAATTGAAGCTTTCTTT. Translation gives CASSPNSGQIIQIEAFF.

This clonotype was detected only once. The CDR3 loop is CASRSAWGPDPYGYTF. CDR3 coding DNA: TGTGCCAGCAGGAGTGCTTGGGGGCCAGACCCTTATGGCTACACCTTC. The V gene is TRBV11-2, the J gene TRBJ1-2; tentatively, D is TRBD1 (6 bases). V was shortened by 6 bases and J by 5 bases, with 22 bases between the two germline ends. The CDR3 totals 16 residues. Germline CDR1 is SGHAT and CDR2 is FQNNGV. The whole variable domain, filled in from reference TRBV11-2 and TRBJ1-2, reads EAGVAQSPRYKIIEKRQSVAFWCNPISGHATLYWYQQILGQGPKLLIQFQNNGVVDDSQLPKDRFSAERLKGVDSTLKIQPAKLEDSAVYLCASRSAWGPDPYGYTFGSGTRLTVV.

The chain links TRBV7-3 to TRBJ1-1; D unclear. The CDR3 contains 15 residues. The V and J ends lost 1 base and 2 bases respectively, with 11 bases between them. The germline CDR1 and CDR2 sequences are SGHTA and FQGTGA. CDR3 protein: CASSLNLAPNTEAFF. The DNA for the CDR3 is TGTGCCAGCAGCTTAAACTTGGCACCCAACACTGAAGCTTTCTTT.

As regards this clonotype: This may arise from a read error, as a much more abundant clone is one base away. The rearrangement uses TRBV2 and TRBJ2-5; TRBD1 aligns across 9 bases. The CDR3 runs 14 residues. The V and J ends lost 4 bases and 5 bases, in that order; junction bases with no gene match: 5. Germline V lookup: CDR1 SNHLY, CDR2 FYNNEI. The CDR3 DNA is TGTGCCAGCAGTGTACAGGGGGCCAGGGAGACCCAGTACTTC. It specifies CASSVQGARETQYF.

The rearrangement links TRBV5-6 to TRBJ2-1; no reliable D call. Per germline, CDR1 SGHDT and CDR2 YYEEEE. Trimming pared 0 bases from V and 6 bases from J, leaving 10 bases between. This CDR3 has 14 residues. CDR3 sequence reads: CASSLGLVLNEQFF. The DNA for the CDR3 is TGTGCCAGCAGCTTGGGATTAGTGCTCAATGAGCAGTTCTTC.

The chain links TRBV6-6 to TRBJ1-6, with D possibly matching TRBD1 (5 bases). Germline V gives CDR1 MNHNY, CDR2 SVGAGI (reference sequence). V lost 2 bases and J lost 15, with 14 bases in between. The CDR3 sequence is 13 residues long. CDR3 nucleotide sequence: TGTGCCAGCAGTTACCAAGACAGTGCTAACCTCCACTTT. The encoded protein is CASSYQDSANLHF.

In its sample, this clonotype was seen a few times. This rearrangement joins TRBV12-3 or TRBV12-4 to TRBJ2-5, with D possibly being TRBD1 or TRBD2 (5 bases each). The DNA end is more similar to TRBJ2-7, so the J call may be wrong. The CDR3 extends over 13 amino acids. CDR3 protein: CASRESGQGEQYF. The CDR3 nucleotides read TGTGCCAGCAGGGAGTCGGGGCAAGGCGAGCAGTACTTC.

This rearrangement joins TRBV15 to TRBJ2-5; a possible D gene is TRBD2 (7 bases). The germline gives CDR1 LNHNV, CDR2 YYDKDF (reference sequence). V lost 4 bases and J lost 3, with 12 bases in between. The CDR3 totals 14 residues. The CDR3 DNA reads as TGTGCCACCAGCAAACAAGGGGGGGAAGAGACCCAGTACTTC. Translation gives CATSKQGGEETQYF.

This clonotype showed up just a few times. The rearrangement joins TRBV10-3 to TRBJ2-7, with D perhaps being TRBD1 or TRBD2 (5 bases each). From germline, CDR1 is ENHRY and CDR2 SYGVKD. The CDR3 consists of 14 residues. Trimming cost V 6 bases and J 0 bases, with 12 bases left between them. CDR3 region: CAISLRDVSYEQYF. The CDR3 bases are TGTGCCATCAGCCTCCGGGACGTCTCCTACGAGCAGTACTTC.

The CDR3 DNA is TGTGCCAGCAGTAAAAGGACGGTGACAAGAGAAAAACTGTTTTTT. Amino acid sequence: CASSKRTVTREKLFF. The V and J genes are TRBV27 and TRBJ1-4; D not certain. The CDR3 totals 15 residues. Germline assignment: CDR1 MNHEY and CDR2 SMNVEV (reference sequence). Trimming took 5 bases from V and 8 from J, leaving 18 bases between them.

This sequence joins TRBV4-1 and TRBJ2-5; D is possibly TRBD2 (5 bases). The CDR3 totals 15 residues. Germline values: CDR1 MGHRA, CDR2 YSYEKL. V was pared by 3 bases and J by 11 bases, with 22 bases between. The CDR3 here is CASSQAGQNSYAQYF. CDR3 coding DNA: TGCGCCAGCAGCCAGGCGGGTCAAAACTCCTACGCGCAGTACTTC.

The rearrangement links TRBV11-2 to TRBJ1-1; maybe TRBD1 (6 bases). This CDR3 has 18 residues. V was clipped by 8 bases and J by 2 bases, with 27 bases between them. Germline V gene data show CDR1 as SGHAT and CDR2 as FQNNGV. CDR3 DNA: TGTGCCAGCGTTAAATCTGGTTGGGACACATCATTCAACACTGAAGCTTTCTTT. It codes for CASVKSGWDTSFNTEAFF.

This clonotype was seen a few times. The rearrangement links TRBV12-3 or TRBV12-4 to TRBJ1-4; a possible D gene is TRBD1 (5 bases). V lost 6 bases to trimming and J lost 7 bases, with 18 bases between them. The CDR3 has 15 amino acids. The CDR3 protein is CASSSLAGGSEKLFF. The DNA for the CDR3 is TGTGCCAGCAGCTCACTCGCCGGGGGTAGTGAAAAACTGTTTTTT.

The CDR3 DNA sequence: TGCAGTGCTAGAGATTATAGGGACAGGGCCTACAATGAGCAGTTCTTC. Its protein product is CSARDYRDRAYNEQFF. The chain joins TRBV20-1 to TRBJ2-1; TRBD1 aligns across 9 bases. Trimming cost V 0 bases and J 2 bases; bases outside gene matches: 5. The CDR3 loop spans 16 amino acids. Looked up from germline, CDR1 is DFQATT and CDR2 is SNEGSKA (reference sequence).

This clonotype was observed a handful of times. This sequence joins TRBV7-2 and TRBJ2-5, with D possibly called TRBD1 or TRBD2 (5 bases each). Germline CDR1 is SGHTA and CDR2 is FQGNSA. The V end lost 4 bases, the J end lost 8 bases, and 14 bases lay between the germline ends. The CDR3 is made up of 13 amino acids. The CDR3 protein is CASSSGAVGTQYF. The CDR3, as DNA: TGTGCCAGCAGCTCCGGGGCGGTCGGAACCCAGTACTTC.

The CDR3 DNA sequence: TGTGCCAGCAGCTTAGGACTCTGGGAGACCCAGTACTTC. Amino acids: CASSLGLWETQYF. V gene TRBV7-3 combines with J gene TRBJ2-5, with a possible D match to TRBD2 (5 bases). The germline V gene encodes CDR1 SGHTA and CDR2 FQGTGA. The V and J ends lost 2 bases and 5 bases respectively, with 9 bases between them. There are 13 residues in the CDR3.

This sequence joins TRBV7-8 and TRBJ1-5; D ambiguous. The CDR3 consists of 14 residues. Between the trimmed V and J ends, which lost 1 base and 9 bases, there was a span of 13 bases. The V gene's germline CDR1 is SGHVS and CDR2 FQNEAQ. CDR3 protein: CASSLVGPYRPQHF. CDR3 coding DNA: TGTGCCAGCAGCTTAGTGGGCCCTTATCGGCCCCAGCATTTT. Filled out from reference TRBV7-8 and TRBJ1-5, the complete variable domain reads GAGVSQSPRYKVAKRGQDVALRCDPISGHVSLFWYQQALGQGPEFLTYFQNEAQLDKSGLPSDRFFAERPEGSVSTLKIQRTQQEDSAVYLCASSLVGPYRPQHFGDGTRLSIL.

V is TRBV7-9 and J is TRBJ2-1; TRBD1 aligns across 7 bases. V shed 6 bases and J 4 bases; nucleotides not matched to a gene: 18. The CDR3 sequence is 18 residues long. CDR1 is SEHNR and CDR2 is FQNEAQ in the germline V gene (reference sequence). CDR3 loop: CASRFGSLTGPFYNEQFF. CDR3 in DNA: TGTGCCAGCAGGTTCGGCTCTTTGACAGGGCCTTTTTACAATGAGCAGTTCTTC.

This clonotype was found once. The V gene is TRBV10-3, the J gene TRBJ2-7, with 7 bases aligning to TRBD1. From germline, CDR1 is ENHRY and CDR2 SYGVKD. The V gene end was trimmed by 4 bases and the J gene end by 2 bases; junction bases not matched to a gene: 5. The length of the CDR3 is 14 residues. CDR3 residues: CAISGQGGPYEQYF. In DNA, the CDR3 is TGTGCCATCAGTGGACAGGGTGGACCCTACGAGCAGTACTTC.

Details on this clonotype: Relative to the germline gene, one junction end is altered; a read error may explain this. The V and J genes are TRBV7-8 and TRBJ2-7; weak D call: TRBD1 (5 bases). The V gene's germline CDR1 is SGHVS and CDR2 FQNEAQ. There are 13 residues in the CDR3. The CDR3 is CASSQTVSHEQYF. The CDR3 region has the DNA TGTGCCAGCAGCCAGACAGTCTCCCACGAGCAGTACTTC.

The V and J genes are TRBV7-9 and TRBJ1-1; TRBD1 is a possible D gene (5 bases). V was shortened by 6 bases and J by 7 bases, with 15 bases between the two germline ends. Germline assignment: CDR1 SEHNR and CDR2 FQNEAQ (reference sequence). CDR3 size: 13 residues. CDR3 nucleotide sequence: TGTGCCAGCAGACATGAGGGTGACAGTGAAGCTTTCTTT. This encodes CASRHEGDSEAFF.

The gene calls are TRBV7-9 and TRBJ2-1, with 9 bases lining up with TRBD2. Germline CDR1 SEHNR, CDR2 FQNEAQ (reference sequence). Trimming removed 5 bases from V and 6 bases from J; junction bases left unmatched: 8. The CDR3 has 15 amino acids. DNA of the CDR3: TGTGCCAGCAGCATGCGGGGGGGCCCGGGCAATGAGCAGTTCTTC. As protein: CASSMRGGPGNEQFF.